This T cell receptor beta chain was sequenced during a study of regulatory T cells in long-lasting Graves disease. Time point given: newly diagnosed GD, antithyroid drugs for less than 3 months. TCR sequences were obtained from RNA taken from PBMCs. An endocrinology department in Xi'an, China, recruited the patients. Tubes containing EDTA received 8 to 9.5 milliliters of drawn peripheral blood. Library construction for TCR beta used iRepertoire HTBI primers and Arm-PCR of CDR3 regions. TCRdb redid the calling of the multiplex PCR reads with MiXCR, one entry per CDR3 protein. The sample records roughly 320,000 distinct CDR3 sequences, roughly 17% being singletons. The sample was also linked to a second study, of T cells in Graves' hyperthyroidism and ophthalmopathy. According to that study: Stable disease denoted Graves' hyperthyroidism without ophthalmopathy progression within 18 months.

The clonotype was recovered from a man aged 35 to 55 with Graves disease. This specimen consisted of peripheral blood mononuclear cells (PBMCs), obtained at new diagnosis, from a patient treated with antithyroid drugs.

In DNA, the CDR3 is TGTGCCAGCAGCTTACAGGGTGGGTCCGTTGAAGCTTTCTTT. Protein sequence: CASSLQGGSVEAFF. The chain combines TRBV5-5 with TRBJ1-1; perhaps TRBD1 as D (6 bases). Germline V lookup: CDR1 SGHKS, CDR2 YYEKEE (reference sequence). The CDR3 has 14 amino acids. With 2 bases removed from V and 7 bases from J, the gap between germline ends came to 15 bases.